This T cell receptor (beta chain) was identified in a study of shared clonotypes between healthy human individuals. Study information: Aged between 18 and 49, the donors were a couple of women and three men.

CDR1 is KGHSH, CDR2 LQKENI, per germline. Trimming left V 6 bases short and J 5 bases short, with 9 bases between. CDR3 length equals 12 residues. Several immunoSEQ plates received, in even portions, the genomic DNA of each subset. Clones were read by immunoSEQ multiplex PCR, and TCRdb kept only the in-frame ones, dropping some. The data hold a few million clones, with around 90% observed a single time. With regard to this clone: Within the sample, other DNA sequences also encode this same CDR3.

The sequencing input was naive CD4+ T cells sorted from blood. Subset in this sample: CD45RA+ positively selected. This receptor was obtained from a man aged 18 to 35 in good health. V and J are TRBV18 and TRBJ2-3; D is unclear. CDR3 residues: CASSPQLDTQYF. The CDR3, as DNA: TGTGCCAGCTCGCCTCAGTTAGATACGCAGTATTTT. Complete variable domain (other parts from reference TRBV18 and TRBJ2-3): NAGVMQNPRHLVRRRGQEARLRCSPMKGHSHVYWYRQLPEEGLKFMVYLQKENIIDESGMPKERFSAEFPKEGPSILRIQQVVRGDSAAYFCASSPQLDTQYFGPGTRLTVL.